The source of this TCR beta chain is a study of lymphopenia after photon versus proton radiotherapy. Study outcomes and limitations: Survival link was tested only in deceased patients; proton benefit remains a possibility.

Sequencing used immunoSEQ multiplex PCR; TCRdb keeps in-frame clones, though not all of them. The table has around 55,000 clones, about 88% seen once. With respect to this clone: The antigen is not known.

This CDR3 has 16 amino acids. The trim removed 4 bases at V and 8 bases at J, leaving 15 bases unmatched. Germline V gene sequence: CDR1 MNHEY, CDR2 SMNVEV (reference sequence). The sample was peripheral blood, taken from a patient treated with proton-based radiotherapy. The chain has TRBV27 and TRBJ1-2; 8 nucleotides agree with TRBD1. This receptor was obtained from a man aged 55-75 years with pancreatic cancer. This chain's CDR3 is CASSSPSQGARWGYTF. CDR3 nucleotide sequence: TGTGCCAGCAGTTCCCCCTCCCAGGGGGCAAGGTGGGGCTACACCTTC.